The present T cell receptor beta chain was sequenced within a study of cytomegalovirus exposure and HLA in healthy donors. Study as a whole: HLA-typed donors contributed around 85 million unique TCRs, which were held in an early data release.

V lost 6 bases, J lost 4 bases, and 18 bases lay in between. The CDR3 contains 15 residues. Germline lookup yields CDR1 MDHEN and CDR2 SYDVKM. The primer mix had 60 Vbeta and 13 Jbeta primers. Libraries were prepared by immunoSEQ multiplex PCR; TCRdb keeps only in-frame clonotypes and omits some of them. The sample shows roughly 150,000 clones, about 64% of them seen only once. V and J are TRBV28 and TRBJ1-2; perhaps TRBD1 as D (5 bases). The sequence derives from a woman aged 25-40 years in good health and CMV-seropositive. Sample: PBMCs. CDR3 region: CASSLRGRGIYGYTF. CDR3 DNA sequence: TGTGCCAGCAGCTTACGGGGGAGAGGAATCTATGGCTACACCTTC.